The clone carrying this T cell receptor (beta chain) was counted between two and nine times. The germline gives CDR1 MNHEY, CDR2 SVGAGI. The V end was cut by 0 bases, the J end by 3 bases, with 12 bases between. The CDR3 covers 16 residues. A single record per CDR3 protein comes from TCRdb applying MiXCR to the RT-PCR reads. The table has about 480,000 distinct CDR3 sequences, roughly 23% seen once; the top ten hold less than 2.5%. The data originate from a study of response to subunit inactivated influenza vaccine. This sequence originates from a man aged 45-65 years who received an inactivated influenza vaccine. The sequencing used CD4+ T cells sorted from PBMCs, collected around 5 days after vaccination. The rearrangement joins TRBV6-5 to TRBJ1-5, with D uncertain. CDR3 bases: TGTGCCAGCAGTTACTCGACTACAGCACACAATCAGCCCCAGCATTTT. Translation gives CASSYSTTAHNQPQHF.